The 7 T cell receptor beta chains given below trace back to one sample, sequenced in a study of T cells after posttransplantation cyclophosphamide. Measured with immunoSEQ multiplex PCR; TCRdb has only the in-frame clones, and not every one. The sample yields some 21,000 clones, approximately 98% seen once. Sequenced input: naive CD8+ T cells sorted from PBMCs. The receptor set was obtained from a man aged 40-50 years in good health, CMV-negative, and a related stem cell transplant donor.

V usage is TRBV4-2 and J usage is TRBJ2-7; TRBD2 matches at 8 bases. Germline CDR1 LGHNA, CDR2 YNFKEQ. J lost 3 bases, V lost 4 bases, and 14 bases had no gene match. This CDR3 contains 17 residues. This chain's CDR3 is CASSPGPSTSGNYEQYF. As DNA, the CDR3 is TGTGCCAGCAGCCCTGGCCCCAGTACTAGCGGAAACTACGAGCAGTACTTC.

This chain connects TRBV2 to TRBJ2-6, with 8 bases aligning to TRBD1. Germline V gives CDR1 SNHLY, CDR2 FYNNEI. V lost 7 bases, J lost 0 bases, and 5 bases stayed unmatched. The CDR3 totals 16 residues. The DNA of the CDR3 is TGTGCCAGCATGACAGGGGCTAACTCTGGGGCCAACGTCCTGACTTTC. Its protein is CASMTGANSGANVLTF.

CDR3 sequence reads: CASVNTGELFF. The DNA for the CDR3 is TGTGCCAGCGTAAACACCGGGGAGCTGTTTTTT. The chain is built from TRBV7-9 and TRBJ2-2; D unclear. Trimming shortened V by 8 bases and J by 2 bases, and 3 bases separated the two germline ends. Looked up from germline, CDR1 is SEHNR and CDR2 is FQNEAQ (reference sequence). The length of the CDR3 is 11 residues.

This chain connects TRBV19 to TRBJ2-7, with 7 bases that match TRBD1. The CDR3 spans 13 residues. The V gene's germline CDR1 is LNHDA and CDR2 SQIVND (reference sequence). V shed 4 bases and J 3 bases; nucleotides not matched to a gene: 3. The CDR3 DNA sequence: TGTGCCAGTAGTAGGCAGGGGGACTACGAGCAGTACTTC. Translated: CASSRQGDYEQYF. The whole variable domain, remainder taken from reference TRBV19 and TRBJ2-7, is DGGITQSPKYLFRKEGQNVTLSCEQNLNHDAMYWYRQDPGQGLRLIYYSQIVNDFQKGDIAEGYSVSREKKESFPLTVTSAQKNPTAFYLCASSRQGDYEQYFGPGTRLTVT.

The CDR3 reads CASSQGLAVYNEQFF. CDR3 nucleotides: TGTGCCAGCAGCCAAGGACTAGCGGTCTACAATGAGCAGTTCTTC. The rearrangement uses TRBV14 and TRBJ2-1; 9 bases fit TRBD2. Germline V gene lookup returns CDR1 SGHDN and CDR2 FVKESK. The CDR3 runs 15 residues. Trimming took 1 base from V and 3 from J; bases not matched to a gene: 1.

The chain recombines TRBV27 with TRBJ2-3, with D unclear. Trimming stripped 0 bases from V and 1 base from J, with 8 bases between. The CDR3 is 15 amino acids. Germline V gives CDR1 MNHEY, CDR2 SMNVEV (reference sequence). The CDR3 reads CASSLSSRGTDTQYF. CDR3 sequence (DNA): TGTGCCAGCAGTTTATCGTCACGGGGCACAGATACGCAGTATTTT.

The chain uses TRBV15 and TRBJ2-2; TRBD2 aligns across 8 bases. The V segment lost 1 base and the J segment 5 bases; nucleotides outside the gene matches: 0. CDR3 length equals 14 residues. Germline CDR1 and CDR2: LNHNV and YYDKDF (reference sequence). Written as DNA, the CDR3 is TGTGCCACCAGCAGAGTAGCGGGGACCGGGGAGCTGTTTTTT. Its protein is CATSRVAGTGELFF.